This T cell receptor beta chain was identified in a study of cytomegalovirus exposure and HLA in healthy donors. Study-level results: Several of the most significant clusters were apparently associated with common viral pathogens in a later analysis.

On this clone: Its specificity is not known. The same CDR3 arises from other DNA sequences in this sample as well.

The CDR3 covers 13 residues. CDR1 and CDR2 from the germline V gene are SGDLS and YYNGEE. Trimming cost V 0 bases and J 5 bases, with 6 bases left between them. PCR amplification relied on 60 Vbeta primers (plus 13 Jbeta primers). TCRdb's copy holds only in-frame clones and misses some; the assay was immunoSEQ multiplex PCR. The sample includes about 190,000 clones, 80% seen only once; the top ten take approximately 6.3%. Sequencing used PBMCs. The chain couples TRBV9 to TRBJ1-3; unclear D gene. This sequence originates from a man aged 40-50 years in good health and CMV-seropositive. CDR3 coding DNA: TGTGCCAGCAGCGTAGACAGTAGAAACACCATATATTTT. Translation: CASSVDSRNTIYF.